This is a list of T cell receptor beta chains from one sample in a study of T cell repertoires in cytomegalovirus infection. TCRdb reanalysed the reads using MiXCR and keeps one entry per CDR3 protein. The sample includes around 330,000 distinct CDR3 sequences, under 20% of them seen just once. Source material: PBMCs. The receptors come from a human donor in good health (CMV status not recorded). Some clones in this sample may be carry-over from other donors' samples. The CDR3 runs from the conserved cysteine through the conserved F or W. The D gene is left open where the match is weak. The size entry is marked missing in some rows and otherwise reads once, few, many or a size class.

D gene	V gene	J gene	clone size	CDR3 DNA	CDR3 protein
TRBD1	TRBV4-1	TRBJ2-3	many	TGCGCCAGCAGCCAAGGTCAGGGGGCGCGGTGGGATACGCAGTATTTT	CASSQGQGARWDTQYF
NA	TRBV7-2	TRBJ1-6	many	TGTGCCAGCAGCTTATCGGACCTTAATTCACCCCTCCACTTT	CASSLSDLNSPLHF
NA	TRBV7-2	TRBJ1-1	many	TGTGCCAGCAGCTTAGCGCTAATAGGGGGGACTGAAGCTTTCTTT	CASSLALIGGTEAFF
TRBD1	TRBV20-1	TRBJ1-4	NA	TGCAGTGCTAGAGATATACAGGGGGCGACGACTAATGAAAAACTGTTTTTT	CSARDIQGATTNEKLFF
NA	TRBV4-1	TRBJ2-3	many	TGCGCCAGCAGCCAAGGGACGGCAGGGGCTACAGATACGCAGTATTTT	CASSQGTAGATDTQYF
NA	TRBV12-3/TRBV12-4	TRBJ1-1	many	TGTGCCAGCAGTGACAGTCGTGGCAGATTGAACACTGAAGCTTTCTTT	CASSDSRGRLNTEAFF
NA	TRBV12-3/TRBV12-4	TRBJ1-4	few	TGTGCCAGCAGCATCCGGGACGGAGGGGAAAAACTGTTTTTT	CASSIRDGGEKLFF
TRBD1	TRBV20-1	TRBJ1-2	NA	TGCAGTGCTTACCACACGAAACAGGGGGCCTACTATGGCTACACCTTC	CSAYHTKQGAYYGYTF
NA	TRBV5-4	TRBJ1-2	NA	TGTGCCAGCAGTCTAGAGAGATGGGGCCACAAGGGACAACACAACTATGGCTACACCTTC	CASSLERWGHKGQHNYGYTF
NA	TRBV28	TRBJ2-5	few	TGTGCCAGCGGCCGTAGGTGGGAGACCCAGTACTTC	CASGRRWETQYF
TRBD1	TRBV6-5	TRBJ2-7	few	TGTGCCAGCAGTTACGCCGCCGGACAGGGGTTCTACGAGCAGTACTTC	CASSYAAGQGFYEQYF
TRBD2	TRBV25-1	TRBJ2-5	once	TGTGCCAGCAGTGAGGGACTAGCGGGGGTGGAGACCCAGTACTTC	CASSEGLAGVETQYF
TRBD2	TRBV28	TRBJ2-1	few	TGTGCCAGCAGTTTCGCGGGGGGGCCCTACAATGAGCAGTTCTTC	CASSFAGGPYNEQFF
NA	TRBV28	TRBJ1-5	few	TGTGCCAGCAGTTCCGGGACATTGAGTCAGCCCCAGCATTTT	CASSSGTLSQPQHF
TRBD1	TRBV20-1	TRBJ1-5	NA	TGCAGTGCTAGAGAATACAGGGGGGACAATCAGCCCCAGCATTTT	CSAREYRGDNQPQHF
TRBD2	TRBV7-2	TRBJ2-3	many	TGTGCCAGCAGCACACCATTTCGCGGGAGCCGAGATACGCAGTATTTT	CASSTPFRGSRDTQYF
NA	TRBV5-1	TRBJ1-6	many	TGCGCCAGCAGTCCTAGGACAGCTGGGGATTCACCCCTCCACTTT	CASSPRTAGDSPLHF
NA	TRBV2	TRBJ1-5	few	TGTGCCAGCCAATCCATGATTAGCAATCAGCCCCAGCATTTT	CASQSMISNQPQHF
TRBD1	TRBV2	TRBJ1-2	NA	TGTGCCAGCAGCGAAGGGACAGGGGGCGTCTATGGCTACACCTTC	CASSEGTGGVYGYTF
NA	TRBV5-1	TRBJ1-2	NA	TGCGCCAGCAGGGACACCGTCCGGTATGGCTACACCTTC	CASRDTVRYGYTF
NA	TRBV25-1	TRBJ1-5	NA	TGTGCCAGCAGTGAAGGGTCACATAGCAATCAGCCCCAGCATTTT	CASSEGSHSNQPQHF
NA	TRBV30	TRBJ1-2	NA	TGTGCCTGGGGGACGGGGGTCCTGAATGGCTACACCTTC	CAWGTGVLNGYTF
NA	TRBV10-3	TRBJ2-7	many	TGTGCCATCAGCAAGAACGTCGGCACCTACGAGCAGTACTTC	CAISKNVGTYEQYF
TRBD2	TRBV20-1	TRBJ2-1	many	TGCAGTGCAAAAGGGACTAGCGGTTTATACAATGAGCAGTTCTTC	CSAKGTSGLYNEQFF
TRBD1	TRBV6-2/TRBV6-3	TRBJ2-3	NA	TGTGCCAGCGCTCTGACAGGGGTCACAGATACGCAGTATTTT	CASALTGVTDTQYF
TRBD2	TRBV20-1	TRBJ2-5	NA	TGCAGTGCTGAAGGGACTAGCGGCGAAGAGACCCAGTACTTC	CSAEGTSGEETQYF
NA	TRBV20-1	TRBJ1-4	few	TGCAGTGCTCACCGGGACGCAACTAATGAAAAACTGTTTTTT	CSAHRDATNEKLFF
TRBD1	TRBV4-1	TRBJ2-6	many	TGCGCCAGCAGCCAAGATTTTGGACAGGGGGCTTCTGGGGCCAACGTCCTGACTTTC	CASSQDFGQGASGANVLTF
NA	TRBV7-2	TRBJ1-3	many	TGTGCCAGCAGCTTAGTGGCGGCAAGCTCTGGAAACACCATATATTTT	CASSLVAASSGNTIYF
NA	TRBV19	TRBJ2-1	NA	TGTGCCAGTAGTATTGCGGGATACAATGAGCAGTTCTTC	CASSIAGYNEQFF
TRBD2	TRBV28	TRBJ2-7	NA	TGTGCCAGCAGTTTCCGCCTTCTCCTACTAGCGGGGGGGCCACGCTCCTACGAGCAGTACTTC	CASSFRLLLLAGGPRSYEQYF
NA	TRBV5-6	TRBJ2-7	many	TGTGCCAGCAGCTTCGGGGGGCTCGAGCAGTACTTC	CASSFGGLEQYF
NA	TRBV20-1	TRBJ1-6	few	TGCAGTGCCCCCACTTTCCCCGGTAATTCACCCCTCCACTTT	CSAPTFPGNSPLHF
NA	TRBV18	TRBJ2-3	NA	TGTGCCAGCTCACCCCCCCCCCGAGATACGCAGTATTTT	CASSPPPRDTQYF
NA	TRBV7-9	TRBJ2-3	NA	TGTGCCAGCAGCATCTACACAGGGTTGAAAGATACGCAGTATTTT	CASSIYTGLKDTQYF
NA	TRBV12-3/TRBV12-4	TRBJ1-5	many	TGTGCCAGCAGTTTAGTGGGAAATAGCAATCAGCCCCAGCATTTT	CASSLVGNSNQPQHF
NA	TRBV4-1	TRBJ1-2	few	TGCGCCAGCAGCCCCTGGATGGGACCCGACGATGGCTACACCTTC	CASSPWMGPDDGYTF
TRBD1	TRBV28	TRBJ1-1	NA	TGTGCCAGCAAGGGGGCATCACGTGCCACTGAAGCTTTCTTT	CASKGASRATEAFF
TRBD1	TRBV28	TRBJ2-1	once	TGTGCCAGCAGTATTCCACAGGGGACCGACAATGAGCAGTTCTTC	CASSIPQGTDNEQFF
NA	TRBV7-2	TRBJ2-5	many	TGTGCCAGCCGGGAAGGAGGGGGCCAGGAGACCCAGTACTTC	CASREGGGQETQYF
TRBD2	TRBV5-4	TRBJ2-7	NA	TGTGCCAGCAGCTTGGGACTAGCGGGGGCCTCCGAGCAGTACTTC	CASSLGLAGASEQYF
TRBD1	TRBV7-9	TRBJ1-5	many	TGTGCCAGCAGCGCCAGTACAGGGGACTGGAATCAGCCCCAGCATTTT	CASSASTGDWNQPQHF
NA	TRBV19	TRBJ1-1	NA	TGTGCCAGTAACCGGGTTGAGGGGTTTTACACTGAAGCTTTCTTT	CASNRVEGFYTEAFF
NA	TRBV6-1	TRBJ2-6	many	TGTGCCAGCACGGGGTTTTTCACTGGGGCCAACGTCCTGACTTTC	CASTGFFTGANVLTF
TRBD1	TRBV5-1	TRBJ2-3	NA	TGCGCCAGCAGGCCACAGGGGTGGGGCACAGATACGCAGTATTTT	CASRPQGWGTDTQYF
NA	TRBV7-6	TRBJ2-3	many	TGTGCCAGCAGCTTAAGCCCTTACGTAGCGATCGCTAGCACAGATACGCAGTATTTT	CASSLSPYVAIASTDTQYF
NA	TRBV19	TRBJ1-1	NA	TGTGCCAGTAGTATCCCCACCTTCCGTCGACTGAACACTGAAGCTTTCTTT	CASSIPTFRRLNTEAFF
TRBD2	TRBV7-9	TRBJ2-3	NA	TGTGCCAGCAGCCCAAGACGGGGGGGAAGCACAGATACGCAGTATTTT	CASSPRRGGSTDTQYF
NA	TRBV19	TRBJ2-6	NA	TGTGCCAGTACCGGATGGGGTACCTCTGGGGCCAACGTCCTGACTTTC	CASTGWGTSGANVLTF
TRBD1	TRBV6-1	TRBJ1-5	many	TGTGCCAGCCTCGAGACAGGGGGGAATCAGCCCCAGCATTTT	CASLETGGNQPQHF